These 5 T cell receptor beta chains originate from one sample sequenced in a study of blood T cell repertoires in COVID-19. TCRdb's copy holds only in-frame clones and misses some; the assay was immunoSEQ multiplex PCR. The data show about 81,000 clones, roughly 86% seen once. Sequenced sample: peripheral blood. Receptors originate from a human donor in a cohort sampled during active COVID-19.

The V call is TRBV9, the J call TRBJ2-3; 10 bases fit TRBD2. J was trimmed by 5 bases and V by 0 bases; bases with no gene match: 0. The CDR3 covers 14 residues. Germline lookup yields CDR1 SGDLS and CDR2 YYNGEE. CDR3 residues: CASSVGTSGDTQYF. Written as DNA, the CDR3 is TGTGCCAGCAGCGTAGGGACTAGCGGAGATACGCAGTATTTT.

The chain employs TRBV19 and TRBJ2-5, with D possibly matching TRBD2 (7 bases). The CDR3 covers 15 residues. The germline CDR1 and CDR2 sequences are LNHDA and SQIVND (reference sequence). V gave up 5 bases and J gave up 3 bases, with 16 bases separating them. In DNA form, the CDR3 reads TGTGCCAGTAGTCCACTAGGGGGGGGCGAAGAGACCCAGTACTTC. This gives the protein CASSPLGGGEETQYF.

The chain employs TRBV5-1 and TRBJ1-3; 8 nucleotides match TRBD1. Germline assignment: CDR1 SGHRS and CDR2 YFSETQ. Losses at the gene ends were 3 bases for V and 0 bases for J; bases not matched to a gene: 8. This CDR3 has 17 amino acids. DNA of the CDR3: TGCGCCAGCAGCTCCGACAGGGGCTTACTCTCTGGAAACACCATATATTTT. This encodes CASSSDRGLLSGNTIYF.

This clone was counted once. The V and J genes are TRBV5-4 and TRBJ1-2; D gene ambiguous. Germline V gene data show CDR1 as SGHNT and CDR2 as YYREEE (reference sequence). V was trimmed by 0 bases and J by 2 bases, leaving 8 bases between them. CDR3 size: 14 residues. CDR3 protein: CASSLAGRNYGYTF. DNA of the CDR3: TGTGCCAGCAGCTTGGCAGGTCGAAACTATGGCTACACCTTC. Variable domain in full (rest from reference TRBV5-4 and TRBJ1-2): ETGVTQSPTHLIKTRGQQVTLRCSSQSGHNTVSWYQQALGQGPQFIFQYYREEENGRGNFPPRFSGLQFPNYSSELNVNALELDDSALYLCASSLAGRNYGYTFGSGTRLTVV.

V gene TRBV18 combines with J gene TRBJ2-5; tentatively, D is TRBD2 (5 bases). Germline V gene data show CDR1 as KGHSH and CDR2 as LQKENI. Trimming shortened V by 3 bases and J by 2 bases, and 16 bases separated the two germline ends. The CDR3 length is 16 residues. DNA for the CDR3: TGTGCCAGCTCACCCCCGCAGAGGGTTAATCAAGAGACCCAGTACTTC. Translating gives CASSPPQRVNQETQYF. Looking up the rest from reference TRBV18 and TRBJ2-5 gives the full variable domain: NAGVMQNPRHLVRRRGQEARLRCSPMKGHSHVYWYRQLPEEGLKFMVYLQKENIIDESGMPKERFSAEFPKEGPSILRIQQVVRGDSAAYFCASSPPQRVNQETQYFGPGTRLLVL.